This TCR beta chain emerged from a study of T cell responses to AZD1222 COVID-19 vaccine. From germline, CDR1 is SGHDN and CDR2 FVKESK. The CDR3 has 15 residues. The ends lost 5 bases at V and 7 bases at J; junction bases unmatched: 10. Sequencing used immunoSEQ multiplex PCR; TCRdb keeps in-frame clones, though not all of them. The sample lists around 110,000 clones, 85% to 95% occurring once. The chain joins TRBV14 to TRBJ1-4, with 7 bases lining up with TRBD1. Sequences were derived from peripheral blood, sampled on day 0 of AZD1222 vaccination. The receptor's source is an adult in good health. CDR3 in amino acids: CASSFQTGSTEKLFF. CDR3 coding DNA: TGTGCCAGCAGCTTCCAGACAGGGTCGACTGAAAAACTGTTTTTT.